These 25 T cell receptor beta chains share one sample of origin, sequenced in a study of T cell responses to AZD1222 COVID-19 vaccine. The method was immunoSEQ multiplex PCR; TCRdb's version includes in-frame clones alone and lacks a portion of them. The table includes under 200,000 clones, approximately 93% detected once. This sample comprised peripheral blood, obtained on day 0 of AZD1222 vaccination. The origin of the receptors is an adult in good health.

Turning to this clone: Other nucleotide sequences from this sample produce the same CDR3. The V gene is TRBV12-3 or TRBV12-4, the J gene TRBJ1-1; maybe TRBD1 (5 bases). The CDR3 consists of 11 residues. Trimming removed 3 bases at V and 8 bases at J, with 7 bases between. The CDR3 reads CASSFGAEAFF. The CDR3 DNA sequence: TGTGCCAGCAGTTTCGGGGCAGAAGCTTTCTTT.

The CDR3 bases are TGTGCCAGCAGTGTCTCTGGGAGGGGATTGGGCCCTCTGGCGAACACTGAAGCTTTCTTT. Its translation: CASSVSGRGLGPLANTEAFF. This rearrangement joins TRBV6-4 to TRBJ1-1; weak D call: TRBD1 (5 bases). This CDR3 is 20 amino acids long. The V end lost 4 bases, the J end lost 1 base, and 28 bases lay between the germline ends. CDR1 and CDR2 (germline): MRHNA, SNTAGT.

V gene TRBV5-1 combines with J gene TRBJ1-2; 7 nucleotides agree with TRBD1. J lost 8 bases, V lost 3 bases, and 16 bases had no gene match. This CDR3 region has 16 residues. Per the germline V gene, CDR1 is SGHRS and CDR2 is YFSETQ. CDR3 sequence reads: CASSSINRGNTGGYTF. In DNA, the CDR3 is TGCGCCAGCAGCTCCATAAACAGGGGAAATACGGGGGGCTACACCTTC.

The chain employs TRBV11-2 and TRBJ2-5, with 7 bases fitting TRBD1. Germline values: CDR1 SGHAT, CDR2 FQNNGV. The CDR3 runs to 14 residues. The V segment lost 3 bases and the J segment 1 base; nucleotides outside the gene matches: 2. The CDR3 bases are TGTGCCAGCAGCTTCGGACAGGCCCAAGAGACCCAGTACTTC. Amino acid sequence: CASSFGQAQETQYF.

This sequence joins TRBV11-2 and TRBJ1-1; D possibly corresponds to TRBD1 (5 bases). Germline V gives CDR1 SGHAT, CDR2 FQNNGV. CDR3 length: 12 amino acids. V was pared by 4 bases and J by 11 bases, with 14 bases between. CDR3: CASSWWSRDAFF. The CDR3 region has the DNA TGTGCCAGCAGCTGGTGGTCCAGGGACGCTTTCTTT. The variable domain in full, with the rest retrieved from reference TRBV11-2 and TRBJ1-1, is EAGVAQSPRYKIIEKRQSVAFWCNPISGHATLYWYQQILGQGPKLLIQFQNNGVVDDSQLPKDRFSAERLKGVDSTLKIQPAKLEDSAVYLCASSWWSRDAFFGQGTRLTVV.

The rearrangement links TRBV7-9 to TRBJ2-2; 7 positions match TRBD1. Germline CDR1 is SEHNR and CDR2 is FQNEAQ (reference sequence). Trimming cost V 6 bases and J 1 base; bases outside gene matches: 8. CDR3 length: 16 amino acids. The chain's CDR3 is CASSSRQGRNTGELFF. For the CDR3, the DNA is TGTGCCAGCAGTTCTAGACAGGGACGGAACACCGGGGAGCTGTTTTTT.

This clone was seen more than once but under ten times. This chain connects TRBV19 to TRBJ1-6, with unresolved D. Germline loops: CDR1 LNHDA, CDR2 SQIVND (reference sequence). This CDR3 contains 14 residues. The germline V and J ends were trimmed by 5 bases and 0 bases, with 5 bases remaining between them. The chain's CDR3 is CASSFTSYNSPLHF. CDR3 bases: TGTGCCAGTAGTTTTACCTCCTATAATTCACCCCTCCACTTT.

This clone appeared once. This chain uses TRBV7-6 with TRBJ1-5; D unresolved. Trimming took off 5 bases at V and 2 bases at J, with 13 bases between the two ends. Germline V CDR1 and CDR2: SGHVS, FNYEAQ. CDR3 length: 15 amino acids. The DNA of the CDR3 is TGTGCCAGCAGCCCATTTGTCGGTGGCAATCAGCCCCAGCATTTT. Encoded protein: CASSPFVGGNQPQHF.

Details on this clone: This CDR3 is also generated by other DNA sequences in the sample. The rearrangement uses TRBV3-1 (or the pseudogene TRBV3-2) and TRBJ1-5; D gene ambiguous. V was pared by 1 base and J by 2 bases, with 0 bases between. CDR1 is LGHDT, CDR2 YNNKEL, per germline (reference sequence). This CDR3 has 12 residues. The CDR3 region is CASSQGNQPQHF. CDR3 DNA: TGTGCCAGCAGCCAAGGCAATCAGCCCCAGCATTTT.

This clone has a handful of counts. The chain joins TRBV5-4 to TRBJ1-1; unclear D gene. CDR1 SGHNT and CDR2 YYREEE come from the germline V gene (reference sequence). V dropped 4 bases and J dropped 5 bases, with 15 bases sitting between them. The CDR3 loop spans 14 amino acids. The CDR3 sequence is CASSRQSIGTEAFF. DNA of the CDR3: TGTGCCAGCAGCCGCCAGTCAATTGGTACTGAAGCTTTCTTT.

V is TRBV6-1 and J is TRBJ2-1; 12 bases are a match to TRBD2. Germline V gene data show CDR1 as MNHNS and CDR2 as SASEGT. The V and J ends lost 1 base and 5 bases, in that order; junction bases with no gene match: 9. This CDR3 region has 18 residues. The CDR3 region has the DNA TGTGCCAGCAGTGAAGTTTGGCTAGCGGGAGGGAGGCACAATGAGCAGTTCTTC. This gives the protein CASSEVWLAGGRHNEQFF.

This chain joins TRBV6-5 and TRBJ1-2; D is ambiguous. The ends were cut back, 6 bases at V and 2 bases at J, with 7 bases in the middle. The germline V gene encodes CDR1 MNHEY and CDR2 SVGAGI. The CDR3 contains 12 residues. In nucleotides, the CDR3 is TGTGCCAGCAGGGACGGGAACTATGGCTACACCTTC. Translating gives CASRDGNYGYTF.

V usage is TRBV18 and J usage is TRBJ1-1; no reliable D call. Trimming removed 2 bases at V and 8 bases at J, with 12 bases between. CDR3 size: 13 residues. CDR1 and CDR2 from the germline V gene are KGHSH and LQKENI. The CDR3 sequence is CASSPKNLAEAFF. The CDR3 DNA reads TGTGCCAGCTCACCAAAGAACCTAGCAGAAGCTTTCTTT.

This clone appeared a single time. V is TRBV5-1 and J is TRBJ2-6; weak D call: TRBD1 (6 bases). Per germline, CDR1 SGHRS and CDR2 YFSETQ. The ends were cut back, 3 bases at V and 0 bases at J, with 10 bases in the middle. The CDR3 has 16 amino acids. The CDR3 loop reads CASSSRDISGANVLTF. The CDR3 DNA follows: TGCGCCAGCAGCTCGAGGGACATCTCTGGGGCCAACGTCCTGACTTTC.

This sequence joins TRBV6-5 and TRBJ1-2; tentatively, D is TRBD1 (5 bases). The germline V gene encodes CDR1 MNHEY and CDR2 SVGAGI. The CDR3 contains 15 residues. The ends were cut back, 4 bases at V and 0 bases at J, with 12 bases in the middle. In DNA form, the CDR3 reads TGTGCCAGCAGTTCGGGGACCCGAACTAACTATGGCTACACCTTC. Its protein product is CASSSGTRTNYGYTF.

A single count supports this clone. The genes are TRBV5-4 and TRBJ1-2; D call uncertain. Looked up from germline, CDR1 is SGHNT and CDR2 is YYREEE (reference sequence). Trimming cost V 2 bases and J 3 bases, with 23 bases left between them. The CDR3 loop spans 18 amino acids. In DNA form, the CDR3 reads TGTGCCAGCAGCTTATTCGTGAATCGACGGTCCTACCACTATGGCTACACCTTC. Residues: CASSLFVNRRSYHYGYTF. The entire variable domain, with the rest obtained from reference TRBV5-4 and TRBJ1-2, is as follows: ETGVTQSPTHLIKTRGQQVTLRCSSQSGHNTVSWYQQALGQGPQFIFQYYREEENGRGNFPPRFSGLQFPNYSSELNVNALELDDSALYLCASSLFVNRRSYHYGYTFGSGTRLTVV.

The rearrangement links TRBV7-6 to TRBJ2-6; D not certain. The V end lost 4 bases, the J end lost 0 bases, and 7 bases lay between the germline ends. The germline gives CDR1 SGHVS, CDR2 FNYEAQ. The CDR3 extends over 15 amino acids. The CDR3 loop reads CASSSQTSGANVLTF. The CDR3 DNA is TGTGCCAGCAGCTCTCAAACCTCTGGGGCCAACGTCCTGACTTTC.

The chain employs TRBV5-5 and TRBJ1-5; D is possibly TRBD1 (6 bases). V gave up 0 bases and J gave up 3 bases, with 10 bases separating them. The CDR3 covers 15 residues. Germline V lookup: CDR1 SGHKS, CDR2 YYEKEE (reference sequence). CDR3 protein: CASSLVAGDNQPQHF. The DNA of the CDR3 is TGTGCCAGCAGCTTGGTTGCAGGGGACAATCAGCCCCAGCATTTT.

This clone showed up just a few times. A junction boundary mismatches the germline segment, possibly from a read error. V is TRBV5-4 and J is TRBJ1-3; TRBD1 might be the D (5 bases). The CDR3 is made up of 18 amino acids. The germline CDR1 and CDR2 sequences are SGHNT and YYREEE (reference sequence). The CDR3 reads CASSLGQGFHSSGNTIYF. CDR3 bases: TGTGCCAGCAGTTTGGGGCAGGGCTTCCACTCCTCTGGAAACACCATATATTTT.

The chain joins TRBV4-1 to TRBJ1-1; no clear D gene. Germline CDR1 MGHRA, CDR2 YSYEKL. V shed 0 bases and J shed 0 bases, with 8 bases lying between them. This CDR3 region has 15 residues. DNA for the CDR3: TGCGCCAGCAGCCAAGAGCAGTACATGAACACTGAAGCTTTCTTT. It codes for CASSQEQYMNTEAFF.

J is TRBJ1-2 and V is TRBV5-6; 7 bases map to TRBD1. J gave up 6 bases and V 0 bases, and 8 bases lay outside the gene matches. The CDR3 sequence is 15 residues long. Germline V CDR1 and CDR2: SGHDT, YYEEEE. CDR3 amino acids: CASSLGLGGGHGYTF. The DNA of the CDR3 is TGTGCCAGCAGCTTGGGTTTAGGAGGGGGCCATGGCTACACCTTC.

The CDR3 spells CASSLDIGDLDGYTF. The CDR3 nucleotides are TGTGCCAGCAGCTTAGATATCGGTGATTTAGATGGCTACACCTTC. The chain couples TRBV11-2 to TRBJ1-2; D gene uncertain. Germline loops: CDR1 SGHAT, CDR2 FQNNGV. This CDR3 spans 15 amino acids. Trimming shortened V by 0 bases and J by 6 bases, and 14 bases separated the two germline ends.

This chain connects TRBV13 to TRBJ1-1; D might be TRBD1 (5 bases). The V end lost 1 base, the J end lost 12 bases, and 18 bases lay between the germline ends. The germline gives CDR1 PRHDT, CDR2 FYEKMQ (reference sequence). The CDR3 contains 14 residues. DNA of the CDR3: TGTGCCAGCAGCTTAGATGGGACCGAGGCTTATCCTTTCTTT. Protein: CASSLDGTEAYPFF. The entire variable domain, with the rest obtained from reference TRBV13 and TRBJ1-1, is as follows: AAGVIQSPRHLIKEKRETATLKCYPIPRHDTVYWYQQGPGQDPQFLISFYEKMQSDKGSIPDRFSAQQFSDYHSELNMSSLELGDSALYFCASSLDGTEAYPFFGQGTRLTVV.

This chain links TRBV4-2 with TRBJ2-7; TRBD2 matches 8 bases. The CDR3 has 16 amino acids. In germline, CDR1 is LGHNA, CDR2 YNFKEQ. V was clipped by 0 bases and J by 2 bases; unmatched bases: 6. CDR3 sequence (DNA): TGTGCCAGCAGCCAAGAGCACGGGGGGGTGGCCTACGAGCAGTACTTC. Its protein product is CASSQEHGGVAYEQYF.

The gene calls are TRBV11-3 and TRBJ2-3, with TRBD1 matching 7 bases. V trimming: 1 base; J trimming: 2 bases; junction bases outside the gene matches: 6. This CDR3 has 16 residues. CDR1 is SGHNT and CDR2 is YENEEA in the germline V gene. CDR3 residues: CASSLVRGGLTDTQYF. In DNA form, the CDR3 reads TGTGCCAGCAGCTTAGTTCGAGGGGGCCTCACAGATACGCAGTATTTT.